What follows are 9 T cell receptor beta chains derived from one specimen sequenced in a study of beta chain features in type 1 diabetes. Points from the study as a whole: In every one of the four CD4+ subsets, TCRB CDR3s were moderately but significantly shorter in Type 1 diabetes patients.

Their cognate antigens are unknown. The entirety of the isolated RNA underwent reverse transcription, so expressed TCRB transcripts were sequenced. Profiling relied on immunoSEQ multiplex PCR, and the TCRdb table lists in-frame clones only, not all of them. Altogether roughly 730,000 clones are present, roughly an eighth being singletons, with the ten largest covering 0.02% to 0.025%. The sequenced sample consisted of naive CD4+ T cells from blood. Source of these receptors: a man between 18 and 35 years old with type 1 diabetes.

In its sample, this clone was seen a few times. The CDR3 region has the DNA TGTGCCAGCAGAACCTCGAACACTGAAGCTTTCTTT. Its protein product is CASRTSNTEAFF. This sequence joins TRBV28 and TRBJ1-1; D not resolved. Trimming left V 6 bases short and J 1 base short, with 6 bases between. This CDR3 comprises 12 residues. CDR1 and CDR2 from the germline V gene are MDHEN and SYDVKM.

This clone was picked up a small number of times. The rearrangement joins TRBV10-1 to TRBJ2-5; D unresolved. V lost 3 bases to trimming and J lost 7 bases, with 12 bases between them. Per germline, CDR1 WNHNN and CDR2 SYGVQD (reference sequence). CDR3 length: 13 residues. The CDR3 spells CASSDRILGTQYF. DNA for the CDR3: TGCGCCAGCAGTGATCGGATCTTGGGGACCCAGTACTTC.

The V and J genes are TRBV18 and TRBJ1-5; 7 bases are shared with TRBD1. V shed 3 bases, J shed 1 base, and the junction held 3 bases outside the gene matches. The CDR3 totals 15 residues. Germline assignment: CDR1 KGHSH and CDR2 LQKENI. This CDR3 is CASSPTGLSNQPQHF. In nucleotides, the CDR3 is TGTGCCAGCTCACCGACAGGGTTGAGCAATCAGCCCCAGCATTTT.

This clone was observed a few times. The chain has TRBV11-1 and TRBJ2-1, with 9 bases matching TRBD2. Germline CDR1 SGHAT, CDR2 FQDESV (reference sequence). The ends lost 2 bases at V and 2 bases at J; junction bases unmatched: 10. The CDR3 is 18 amino acids. The CDR3 DNA follows: TGTGCCAGCAGCTTAAGTAGCGGGGGTCGTCGGACCTACAATGAGCAGTTCTTC. Its translation: CASSLSSGGRRTYNEQFF. Full variable domain (missing parts from reference TRBV11-1 and TRBJ2-1): EAEVAQSPRYKITEKSQAVAFWCDPISGHATLYWYRQILGQGPELLVQFQDESVVDDSQLPKDRFSAERLKGVDSTLKIQPAELGDSAMYLCASSLSSGGRRTYNEQFFGPGTRLTVL.

This clone was recorded a few times. This chain links TRBV7-2 with TRBJ2-3; D is perhaps TRBD2 (7 bases). The germline gives CDR1 SGHTA, CDR2 FQGNSA. V gave up 4 bases and J gave up 4 bases, with 15 bases separating them. The CDR3 spans 15 residues. DNA of the CDR3: TGTGCCAGCAGCTACGGGAGAGGGGGGGCAGATACGCAGTATTTT. Translated: CASSYGRGGADTQYF.

The chain employs TRBV6-6 and TRBJ1-1; a possible D gene is TRBD1 (5 bases). Germline V gene lookup returns CDR1 MNHNY and CDR2 SVGAGI (reference sequence). The V end was cut by 8 bases, the J end by 5 bases, with 18 bases between. This CDR3 comprises 14 residues. CDR3 loop: CASRTPGGGTEAFF. The CDR3 region has the DNA TGTGCCAGCCGTACCCCCGGGGGGGGGACTGAAGCTTTCTTT.

This clone was counted only a few times. J is TRBJ1-1 and V is TRBV30; 7 nucleotides align to TRBD1. Per germline, CDR1 GTSNPN and CDR2 SVGIG (reference sequence). This CDR3 spans 13 amino acids. V gave up 4 bases and J gave up 3 bases; unmatched junction bases: 5. The CDR3 is CAWNRGWDTEAFF. The CDR3 coding sequence is TGTGCCTGGAACAGGGGCTGGGACACTGAAGCTTTCTTT.

This clone has more than one count but fewer than ten. The chain combines TRBV7-9 with TRBJ2-5; unclear D gene. Germline values: CDR1 SEHNR, CDR2 FQNEAQ (reference sequence). V was cut by 5 bases and J by 3 bases, with 10 bases left in between. This CDR3 is built from 13 residues. The CDR3 region is CASSPGREETQYF. The CDR3 bases are TGTGCCAGCAGCCCGGGTAGGGAAGAGACCCAGTACTTC.

This chain uses TRBV5-1 with TRBJ1-1, with 7 bases fitting TRBD1. The CDR3 is 14 residues long. Germline values: CDR1 SGHRS, CDR2 YFSETQ. V lost 2 bases and J lost 3; bases outside the gene matches: 4. Here the CDR3 reads CASSFPGGDTEAFF. In DNA form, the CDR3 reads TGCGCCAGCAGCTTCCCAGGGGGTGACACTGAAGCTTTCTTT.